This T cell receptor beta chain originates from a study of shared clonotypes between healthy human individuals. Some clones are missing from TCRdb's copy, which holds only in-frame ones; the method was immunoSEQ multiplex PCR. The top ten hold 0.1% to 0.15% of the sample, which has around 2,000,000 clones, 90% to 95% seen once. CDR1 SGHRS and CDR2 YFSETQ come from the germline V gene. V was pared by 8 bases and J by 4 bases, with 18 bases between. The CDR3 is made up of 14 amino acids. The rearrangement uses TRBV5-1 and TRBJ1-1; tentative D call: TRBD1 (6 bases). The sample taken for sequencing was naive CD4+ T cells sorted from blood. Subset meaning: CD45RA+ positively selected. The TCR sequence derives from a young man in good health. The CDR3 DNA reads TGCGCCAGTACGGGGGCCGTAGCGAGCACTGAAGCTTTCTTT. Protein sequence: CASTGAVASTEAFF. Drawing the rest from reference TRBV5-1 and TRBJ1-1, the complete variable domain is KAGVTQTPRYLIKTRGQQVTLSCSPISGHRSVSWYQQTPGQGLQFLFEYFSETQRNKGNFPGRFSGRQFSNSRSEMNVSTLELGDSALYLCASTGAVASTEAFFGQGTRLTVV.